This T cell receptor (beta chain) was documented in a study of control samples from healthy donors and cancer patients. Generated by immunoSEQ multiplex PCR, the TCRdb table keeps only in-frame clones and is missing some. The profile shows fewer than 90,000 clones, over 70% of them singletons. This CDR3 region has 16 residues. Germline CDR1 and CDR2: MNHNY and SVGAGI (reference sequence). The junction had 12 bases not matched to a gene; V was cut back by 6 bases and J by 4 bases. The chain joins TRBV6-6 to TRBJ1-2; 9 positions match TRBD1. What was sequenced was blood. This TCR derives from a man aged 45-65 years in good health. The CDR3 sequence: CASSRHQDRGPYGYTF. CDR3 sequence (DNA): TGTGCCAGCAGCCGCCACCAGGACAGGGGCCCCTATGGCTACACCTTC.